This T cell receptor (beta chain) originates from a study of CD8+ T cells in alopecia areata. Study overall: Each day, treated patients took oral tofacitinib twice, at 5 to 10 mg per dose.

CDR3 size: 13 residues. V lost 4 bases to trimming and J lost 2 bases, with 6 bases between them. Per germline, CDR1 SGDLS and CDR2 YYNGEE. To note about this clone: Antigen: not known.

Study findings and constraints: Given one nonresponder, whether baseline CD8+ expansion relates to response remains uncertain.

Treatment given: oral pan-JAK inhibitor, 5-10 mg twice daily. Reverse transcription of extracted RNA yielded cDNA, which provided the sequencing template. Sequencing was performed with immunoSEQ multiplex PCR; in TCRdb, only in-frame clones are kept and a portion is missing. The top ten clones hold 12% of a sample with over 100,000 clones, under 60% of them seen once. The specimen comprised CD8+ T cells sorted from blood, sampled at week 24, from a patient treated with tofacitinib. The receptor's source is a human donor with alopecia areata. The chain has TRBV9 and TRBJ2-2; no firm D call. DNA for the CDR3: TGTGCCAGCAGCTATGGTAACACCGGGGAGCTGTTTTTT. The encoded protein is CASSYGNTGELFF.